Here is one TCR beta chain with its context. This entry belongs to a study of tumor-infiltrating lymphocytes in oesophageal squamous cell carcinoma. Germline V gene data show CDR1 as SGHRS and CDR2 as YFSETQ. With 4 bases clipped from V and 4 bases from J, the junction kept 9 bases outside the gene matches. CDR3 length: 18 residues. MiXCR, applied by TCRdb to the PCR reads, yields one record per CDR3 protein. The sample has roughly 15,000 distinct CDR3 sequences, roughly half seen once. The sample taken for sequencing was blood. This receptor was taken from a male donor with esophageal squamous cell carcinoma. The rearrangement uses TRBV5-1 and TRBJ2-3; TRBD2 aligns across 16 bases. The DNA for the CDR3 is TGCGCCAGCAGCCTGGGACTAGCGGGAGGGCTAGGGCCAGATACGCAGTATTTT. It encodes CASSLGLAGGLGPDTQYF.